Listed below are T cell receptor beta chains from one sample, sequenced in a study of cytomegalovirus exposure and HLA in healthy donors. Assay used: immunoSEQ multiplex PCR; TCRdb lists only in-frame clones, some missing. This table holds around 150,000 clones, approximately 80% found once. Material: PBMCs. These receptors all stem from a man aged 30 to 45 in good health and CMV-seropositive. Each CDR3 is given with its conserved first and last residue. The D gene is left open where the match is weak. The size field is filled for only some rows; it gives once, few, many or a size class.

>TRBJ2-5|-|TRBV5-1|-
TGCGCCAGCAGCTTGCCCAGTGGAGAGACCCAGTACTTC
CASSLPSGETQYF
>TRBJ2-5|-|TRBV4-3|-
TGCGCCAGCAGCCAATACGCAGATTCCCAAGAGACCCAGTACTTC
CASSQYADSQETQYF
>TRBJ1-4|-|TRBV5-1|-
TGCGCCAGCAGCCCGGACATTAATGAAAAACTGTTTTTT
CASSPDINEKLFF
>TRBJ2-3|TRBD2|TRBV4-1|once
TGCGCCAGCAGCCAAGAGTACGGCGGGGGAAACACAGATACGCAGTATTTT
CASSQEYGGGNTDTQYF
>TRBJ2-7|TRBD1|TRBV19|-
TGTGCCAGTAGTATTGGGACAGAGCCTACCTACGAGCAGTACTTC
CASSIGTEPTYEQYF
>TRBJ1-2|TRBD1|TRBV6-5|-
TGTGCCAGCAGTTACTCAGAGGGGGCGGGCTATGGCTACACCTTC
CASSYSEGAGYGYTF
>TRBJ2-1|-|TRBV28|-
TGTGCCAGCAGTGATCAGGGGAATGAGCAGTTCTTC
CASSDQGNEQFF
>TRBJ1-4|-|TRBV6-5|few
TGTGCCAGCAGTTACACACCTGCCGGGGGGGAAAAACTGTTTTTT
CASSYTPAGGEKLFF
>TRBJ2-5|-|TRBV5-4|few
TGTGCCAGCAGCAACTTCCCCGAGACCCAGTACTTC
CASSNFPETQYF
>TRBJ2-5|-|TRBV15|-
TGTGCCACCAGCAGAGGGCTCCAGGAGACCCAGTACTTC
CATSRGLQETQYF
>TRBJ2-3|TRBD2|TRBV9|-
TGTGCCAGCAGCTCCCGACTAGCGGGGGGGGATACGCAGTATTTT
CASSSRLAGGDTQYF
>TRBJ2-7|-|TRBV7-3|-
TGTGCCAGCAGCTTAGAGGACTCCTACGAGCAGTACTTC
CASSLEDSYEQYF
>TRBJ2-1|-|TRBV10-3|-
TGTGCCATCAGACCGGGACAAGGGTTGGGTGAGCAGTTCTTC
CAIRPGQGLGEQFF
>TRBJ2-5|TRBD2|TRBV7-2|once
TGTGCCAGCAGCTCAACCTTACGAGCGGGGGGCGGGGAGACCCAGTACTTC
CASSSTLRAGGGETQYF
>TRBJ2-5|TRBD2|TRBV11-2|-
TGTGCCAGCAGCTTAAGAACTAGCGACCAAGAGACCCAGTACTTC
CASSLRTSDQETQYF
>TRBJ1-4|-|TRBV6-5|-
TGTGCCAGCAGTTTAACAGATAATGAAAAACTGTTTTTT
CASSLTDNEKLFF
>TRBJ2-3|-|TRBV9|-
TGTGCCAGCAGTTCACCTCAAAGCTTAGGGGTCACAGATACGCAGTATTTT
CASSSPQSLGVTDTQYF
>TRBJ2-7|TRBD1|TRBV11-2|-
TGTGCCAGCAGCTTAGAGTTAGGGACAGGGTCCTACGAGCAGTACTTC
CASSLELGTGSYEQYF
>TRBJ2-7|-|TRBV6-1|-
TGTGCCAGCAGTCCACAGGGCCACGAGCAGTACTTC
CASSPQGHEQYF
>TRBJ1-2|-|TRBV10-3|-
TGTGCCATCAGTGAGTCAACCAGGGGAGGGGGCTATGGCTACACCTTC
CAISESTRGGGYGYTF